These T cell receptor beta chains were read from a single sample in a study of regulatory T cells in long-lasting Graves disease. TCRdb re-derived calls from the multiplex PCR reads in MiXCR, one entry per CDR3 protein. This table has 350,000 to 550,000 distinct CDR3 sequences, more than 13% appearing once. This sample was also put to use in a study of T cells in Graves' hyperthyroidism and ophthalmopathy.

Here the sequenced sample was peripheral blood mononuclear cells (PBMCs), taken at new diagnosis, from a patient treated with antithyroid drugs. Every receptor here comes from a woman younger than 45 with Graves disease. CDR3s include the opening cysteine and the closing phenylalanine or tryptophan. The order of the fields is clone size, J gene, D gene, V gene, CDR3 protein, CDR3 DNA. The D gene is left open where the match is weak. Clone size is given for some rows only: seen once, a few or many times, or a class if the clone is expanded.

>many|TRBJ2-1|.|TRBV24-1
CATSEPNNEQFF
TGTGCCACCAGTGAGCCAAACAATGAGCAGTTCTTC
>few|TRBJ2-1|TRBD2|TRBV6-7
CASSEPSGRDFCLSYNEQFF
TGTGCCAGCAGTGAACCTAGCGGGAGGGATTTCTGCCTATCCTACAATGAGCAGTTCTTC
>.|TRBJ2-2|.|TRBV10-2
CASSDLTVGTGELFF
TGCGCCAGCAGTGATTTGACAGTCGGCACCGGGGAGCTGTTTTTT
>.|TRBJ2-3|TRBD2|TRBV19
CASTMTSGRLLTDTQYF
TGTGCCAGTACGATGACTAGCGGGAGACTACTCACAGATACGCAGTATTTT
>many|TRBJ1-2|TRBD1|TRBV25-1
CASSEEKQGLRYGYTF
TGTGCCAGCAGTGAAGAAAAACAGGGGCTAAGATATGGCTACACCTTC
>many|TRBJ2-5|.|TRBV29-1
CSVAGDVPQETQYF
TGCAGCGTTGCAGGGGATGTACCCCAAGAGACCCAGTACTTC
>many|TRBJ2-4|.|TRBV27
CASSSLGGRRDIQYF
TGTGCCAGCAGTTCCCTTGGAGGGCGGAGAGACATTCAGTACTTC
>.|TRBJ2-2|.|TRBV9
CASSVASGEPFTGELFF
TGTGCCAGCAGCGTAGCCTCCGGTGAGCCCTTCACCGGGGAGCTGTTTTTT
>many|TRBJ2-1|TRBD2|TRBV3-1
CASSQDPLAGVGNEQFF
TGTGCCAGCAGCCAAGATCCGCTAGCGGGAGTGGGCAATGAGCAGTTCTTC
>many|TRBJ2-5|TRBD2|TRBV3-1
CASSPDGAGAETQYF
TGTGCCAGCAGCCCTGACGGGGCGGGAGCGGAGACCCAGTACTTC
>.|TRBJ2-7|.|TRBV6-2/TRBV6-3
CASGKSSYEQYF
TGTGCCAGCGGGAAGAGCTCCTACGAGCAGTACTTC
>few|TRBJ1-5|.|TRBV4-1
CASSPEEGSSQPQHF
TGCGCCAGCAGCCCGGAGGAAGGGAGTTCGCAGCCCCAGCATTTT
>many|TRBJ2-5|.|TRBV7-9
CASSRRGLPQETQYF
TGTGCCAGCAGCCGCCGAGGACTCCCCCAAGAGACCCAGTACTTC
>few|TRBJ2-1|.|TRBV6-2/TRBV6-3
CASSYVEGAGNEQFF
TGTGCCAGCAGTTACGTGGAGGGGGCTGGGAATGAGCAGTTCTTC
>many|TRBJ2-7|TRBD1|TRBV5-1
CASSTETGAYYEQYF
TGCGCCAGCAGCACAGAAACAGGGGCCTACTACGAGCAGTACTTC
>few|TRBJ2-4|.|TRBV5-5
CASSYSPWDWWYF
TGTGCCAGCAGCTACTCTCCTTGGGATTGGTGGTACTTC
>many|TRBJ2-3|.|TRBV20-1
CSAQTGADTQYF
TGCAGTGCTCAGACAGGCGCAGATACGCAGTATTTT
>.|TRBJ2-7|TRBD1|TRBV7-2
CASSRDSSSYEQYF
TGTGCCAGCAGCAGGGACAGCAGCTCCTACGAGCAGTACTTC
>many|TRBJ2-7|.|TRBV11-2
CASSLSGEMAYEQYF
TGTGCCAGCAGCTTGTCGGGGGAGATGGCTTACGAGCAGTACTTC
>many|TRBJ2-2|.|TRBV6-2/TRBV6-3
CASSYRETGELFF
TGTGCCAGCAGTTACAGGGAAACCGGAGAGCTGTTTTTT
>many|TRBJ1-1|TRBD1|TRBV13
CASGDRVSTEAFF
TGTGCCAGCGGGGACAGGGTGAGCACTGAAGCTTTCTTT
>.|TRBJ1-1|TRBD1|TRBV9
CASSATGAPEAFF
TGTGCCAGCAGCGCTACAGGGGCCCCTGAAGCTTTCTTT
>few|TRBJ2-6|.|TRBV10-3
CATQQSAGANVLTF
TGTGCCACGCAACAATCGGCTGGGGCCAACGTCCTGACTTTC
>many|TRBJ2-5|TRBD2|TRBV6-1
CASSEILAGKRGETQYF
TGTGCCAGCAGTGAAATACTAGCGGGCAAGAGGGGAGAGACCCAGTACTTC
>.|TRBJ2-7|TRBD2|TRBV5-4
CASRPPGTSVGEQYF
TGTGCCAGCAGGCCCCCCGGGACTAGCGTTGGTGAGCAGTACTTC
>.|TRBJ1-2|.|TRBV24-1
CATSQYGGAYGYTF
TGTGCCACCAGTCAGTACGGGGGCGCGTATGGCTACACCTTC
>many|TRBJ1-4|.|TRBV28
CASSTTGGTEKLFF
TGTGCCAGCAGTACAACAGGAGGGACTGAAAAACTGTTTTTT
>.|TRBJ1-4|TRBD1|TRBV19
CASTTQTGRGEKLFF
TGTGCCAGTACCACCCAGACAGGGCGGGGGGAAAAACTGTTTTTT
>many|TRBJ2-3|.|TRBV30
CAWNGDTQYF
TGTGCCTGGAACGGAGATACGCAGTATTTT
>many|TRBJ2-3|.|TRBV28
CASSLRVTLLDTDTQYF
TGTGCCAGCAGTTTGAGGGTGACCTTGTTAGACACAGATACGCAGTATTTT
>few|TRBJ2-6|.|TRBV9
CASTTLGVGANVLTF
TGTGCCAGCACTACCCTGGGGGTCGGGGCCAACGTCCTGACTTTC
>many|TRBJ2-1|.|TRBV7-3
CASSLGARDLNEQFF
TGTGCCAGCAGCTTAGGGGCCCGGGATTTAAATGAGCAGTTCTTC
>many|TRBJ2-7|.|TRBV5-1
CASSTTDRSSYEQYF
TGCGCCAGCAGCACAACCGATCGGAGCTCCTACGAGCAGTACTTC
>.|TRBJ1-6|.|TRBV12-3/TRBV12-4
CASSLTENNSPLHF
TGTGCCAGCAGTTTGACAGAGAATAATTCACCCCTCCACTTT
>.|TRBJ2-5|.|TRBV5-1
CASSWKTGQETQYF
TGCGCCAGCAGCTGGAAGACAGGCCAAGAGACCCAGTACTTC
>few|TRBJ1-4|.|TRBV11-2
CASSSRPSQGSTNEKLFF
TGTGCCAGCAGCTCCCGGCCCTCTCAGGGGTCGACTAATGAAAAACTGTTTTTT
>.|TRBJ1-2|.|TRBV7-9
CASSPYAGGGGYTF
TGTGCCAGCAGCCCATACGCGGGGGGTGGCGGCTACACCTTC
>.|TRBJ2-1|TRBD2|TRBV20-1
CSGSGRSRDEQFF
TGCAGTGGTAGCGGGAGGTCTAGGGATGAGCAGTTCTTC
>.|TRBJ2-2|.|TRBV3-1
CASSQVTNTGELFF
TGTGCCAGCAGCCAAGTTACGAACACCGGGGAGCTGTTTTTT
>few|TRBJ2-3|TRBD1|TRBV4-1
CASSQDLGDRGTDTQYF
TGCGCCAGCAGCCAAGATCTGGGGGACAGGGGAACAGATACGCAGTATTTT
>once|TRBJ1-5|.|TRBV19
CASSMVSGIGQPQHF
TGTGCCAGTAGTATGGTTTCAGGGATAGGTCAGCCCCAGCATTTT
>many|TRBJ1-6|.|TRBV20-1
CSAREANSPLHF
TGCAGTGCTAGAGAGGCGAATTCACCCCTCCACTTT
>many|TRBJ2-7|TRBD1|TRBV6-1
CASSARDRGSYEQYF
TGTGCCAGCAGTGCCCGGGACAGGGGTTCCTACGAGCAGTACTTC
>.|TRBJ1-6|.|TRBV9
CASSVDQVYNSPLHF
TGTGCCAGCAGCGTAGACCAGGTCTATAATTCACCCCTCCACTTT
>many|TRBJ1-1|.|TRBV6-1
CASSKGNTEAFF
TGTGCCAGCAGTAAGGGGAACACTGAAGCTTTCTTT
>many|TRBJ2-3|TRBD2|TRBV5-1
CASSGLAGVALSTDTQYF
TGCGCCAGCAGTGGGCTAGCGGGAGTCGCCCTTAGCACAGATACGCAGTATTTT
>many|TRBJ2-2|.|TRBV5-1
CASSRQAGGELFF
TGCGCCAGCAGCCGACAGGCCGGCGGGGAGCTGTTTTTT
>.|TRBJ1-5|.|TRBV5-1
CASSLAPGSQPQHF
TGCGCCAGCAGCTTGGCCCCGGGGAGTCAGCCCCAGCATTTT
>many|TRBJ1-3|.|TRBV12-3/TRBV12-4
CASSLKSASGNTIYF
TGTGCCAGCAGTTTGAAGTCCGCTTCTGGAAACACCATATATTTT
>many|TRBJ2-3|TRBD2|TRBV20-1
CSANSGRGTDTQYF
TGCAGTGCTAATAGCGGGAGAGGGACAGATACGCAGTATTTT
>.|TRBJ2-7|TRBD2|TRBV29-1
CSASGTSGNEQYF
TGCAGCGCCTCCGGGACTAGCGGGAACGAGCAGTACTTC
>few|TRBJ2-1|TRBD1|TRBV7-3
CASSIQGDRGEQFF
TGTGCCAGCAGCATACAGGGGGATCGGGGTGAGCAGTTCTTC